This T cell receptor (beta chain) is from a study of cytomegalovirus exposure and HLA in healthy donors. The primer mix had 60 Vbeta and 13 Jbeta primers. Clones were read by immunoSEQ multiplex PCR, and TCRdb kept only the in-frame ones, dropping some. The data hold approximately 77,000 clones, with around 84% observed a single time. Whole-study findings and limits: A later analysis reportedly identified an Asian-associated ancestry cluster as carrying fewer N-insertions than the 666-donor mean. Some TCR beta chains (over 150 of them) were listed as cytomegalovirus-associated. Reports described diagnosis of cytomegalovirus status by the classifier as highly specific and sensitive.

Concerning this clone: The antigen remains unidentified.

The germline CDR1 and CDR2 sequences are SQVTM and ANQGSEA. This CDR3 region has 12 residues. Trimming shortened V by 7 bases and J by 0 bases, and 9 bases separated the two germline ends. V gene TRBV29-1 combines with J gene TRBJ1-1; D is uncertain. Sequenced sample: PBMCs. The receptor's source is a man aged 35 to 55 in good health and CMV-seronegative. CDR3 coding DNA: TGCAGCGCCGCCCAGGTGAACACTGAAGCTTTCTTT. Translated: CSAAQVNTEAFF.